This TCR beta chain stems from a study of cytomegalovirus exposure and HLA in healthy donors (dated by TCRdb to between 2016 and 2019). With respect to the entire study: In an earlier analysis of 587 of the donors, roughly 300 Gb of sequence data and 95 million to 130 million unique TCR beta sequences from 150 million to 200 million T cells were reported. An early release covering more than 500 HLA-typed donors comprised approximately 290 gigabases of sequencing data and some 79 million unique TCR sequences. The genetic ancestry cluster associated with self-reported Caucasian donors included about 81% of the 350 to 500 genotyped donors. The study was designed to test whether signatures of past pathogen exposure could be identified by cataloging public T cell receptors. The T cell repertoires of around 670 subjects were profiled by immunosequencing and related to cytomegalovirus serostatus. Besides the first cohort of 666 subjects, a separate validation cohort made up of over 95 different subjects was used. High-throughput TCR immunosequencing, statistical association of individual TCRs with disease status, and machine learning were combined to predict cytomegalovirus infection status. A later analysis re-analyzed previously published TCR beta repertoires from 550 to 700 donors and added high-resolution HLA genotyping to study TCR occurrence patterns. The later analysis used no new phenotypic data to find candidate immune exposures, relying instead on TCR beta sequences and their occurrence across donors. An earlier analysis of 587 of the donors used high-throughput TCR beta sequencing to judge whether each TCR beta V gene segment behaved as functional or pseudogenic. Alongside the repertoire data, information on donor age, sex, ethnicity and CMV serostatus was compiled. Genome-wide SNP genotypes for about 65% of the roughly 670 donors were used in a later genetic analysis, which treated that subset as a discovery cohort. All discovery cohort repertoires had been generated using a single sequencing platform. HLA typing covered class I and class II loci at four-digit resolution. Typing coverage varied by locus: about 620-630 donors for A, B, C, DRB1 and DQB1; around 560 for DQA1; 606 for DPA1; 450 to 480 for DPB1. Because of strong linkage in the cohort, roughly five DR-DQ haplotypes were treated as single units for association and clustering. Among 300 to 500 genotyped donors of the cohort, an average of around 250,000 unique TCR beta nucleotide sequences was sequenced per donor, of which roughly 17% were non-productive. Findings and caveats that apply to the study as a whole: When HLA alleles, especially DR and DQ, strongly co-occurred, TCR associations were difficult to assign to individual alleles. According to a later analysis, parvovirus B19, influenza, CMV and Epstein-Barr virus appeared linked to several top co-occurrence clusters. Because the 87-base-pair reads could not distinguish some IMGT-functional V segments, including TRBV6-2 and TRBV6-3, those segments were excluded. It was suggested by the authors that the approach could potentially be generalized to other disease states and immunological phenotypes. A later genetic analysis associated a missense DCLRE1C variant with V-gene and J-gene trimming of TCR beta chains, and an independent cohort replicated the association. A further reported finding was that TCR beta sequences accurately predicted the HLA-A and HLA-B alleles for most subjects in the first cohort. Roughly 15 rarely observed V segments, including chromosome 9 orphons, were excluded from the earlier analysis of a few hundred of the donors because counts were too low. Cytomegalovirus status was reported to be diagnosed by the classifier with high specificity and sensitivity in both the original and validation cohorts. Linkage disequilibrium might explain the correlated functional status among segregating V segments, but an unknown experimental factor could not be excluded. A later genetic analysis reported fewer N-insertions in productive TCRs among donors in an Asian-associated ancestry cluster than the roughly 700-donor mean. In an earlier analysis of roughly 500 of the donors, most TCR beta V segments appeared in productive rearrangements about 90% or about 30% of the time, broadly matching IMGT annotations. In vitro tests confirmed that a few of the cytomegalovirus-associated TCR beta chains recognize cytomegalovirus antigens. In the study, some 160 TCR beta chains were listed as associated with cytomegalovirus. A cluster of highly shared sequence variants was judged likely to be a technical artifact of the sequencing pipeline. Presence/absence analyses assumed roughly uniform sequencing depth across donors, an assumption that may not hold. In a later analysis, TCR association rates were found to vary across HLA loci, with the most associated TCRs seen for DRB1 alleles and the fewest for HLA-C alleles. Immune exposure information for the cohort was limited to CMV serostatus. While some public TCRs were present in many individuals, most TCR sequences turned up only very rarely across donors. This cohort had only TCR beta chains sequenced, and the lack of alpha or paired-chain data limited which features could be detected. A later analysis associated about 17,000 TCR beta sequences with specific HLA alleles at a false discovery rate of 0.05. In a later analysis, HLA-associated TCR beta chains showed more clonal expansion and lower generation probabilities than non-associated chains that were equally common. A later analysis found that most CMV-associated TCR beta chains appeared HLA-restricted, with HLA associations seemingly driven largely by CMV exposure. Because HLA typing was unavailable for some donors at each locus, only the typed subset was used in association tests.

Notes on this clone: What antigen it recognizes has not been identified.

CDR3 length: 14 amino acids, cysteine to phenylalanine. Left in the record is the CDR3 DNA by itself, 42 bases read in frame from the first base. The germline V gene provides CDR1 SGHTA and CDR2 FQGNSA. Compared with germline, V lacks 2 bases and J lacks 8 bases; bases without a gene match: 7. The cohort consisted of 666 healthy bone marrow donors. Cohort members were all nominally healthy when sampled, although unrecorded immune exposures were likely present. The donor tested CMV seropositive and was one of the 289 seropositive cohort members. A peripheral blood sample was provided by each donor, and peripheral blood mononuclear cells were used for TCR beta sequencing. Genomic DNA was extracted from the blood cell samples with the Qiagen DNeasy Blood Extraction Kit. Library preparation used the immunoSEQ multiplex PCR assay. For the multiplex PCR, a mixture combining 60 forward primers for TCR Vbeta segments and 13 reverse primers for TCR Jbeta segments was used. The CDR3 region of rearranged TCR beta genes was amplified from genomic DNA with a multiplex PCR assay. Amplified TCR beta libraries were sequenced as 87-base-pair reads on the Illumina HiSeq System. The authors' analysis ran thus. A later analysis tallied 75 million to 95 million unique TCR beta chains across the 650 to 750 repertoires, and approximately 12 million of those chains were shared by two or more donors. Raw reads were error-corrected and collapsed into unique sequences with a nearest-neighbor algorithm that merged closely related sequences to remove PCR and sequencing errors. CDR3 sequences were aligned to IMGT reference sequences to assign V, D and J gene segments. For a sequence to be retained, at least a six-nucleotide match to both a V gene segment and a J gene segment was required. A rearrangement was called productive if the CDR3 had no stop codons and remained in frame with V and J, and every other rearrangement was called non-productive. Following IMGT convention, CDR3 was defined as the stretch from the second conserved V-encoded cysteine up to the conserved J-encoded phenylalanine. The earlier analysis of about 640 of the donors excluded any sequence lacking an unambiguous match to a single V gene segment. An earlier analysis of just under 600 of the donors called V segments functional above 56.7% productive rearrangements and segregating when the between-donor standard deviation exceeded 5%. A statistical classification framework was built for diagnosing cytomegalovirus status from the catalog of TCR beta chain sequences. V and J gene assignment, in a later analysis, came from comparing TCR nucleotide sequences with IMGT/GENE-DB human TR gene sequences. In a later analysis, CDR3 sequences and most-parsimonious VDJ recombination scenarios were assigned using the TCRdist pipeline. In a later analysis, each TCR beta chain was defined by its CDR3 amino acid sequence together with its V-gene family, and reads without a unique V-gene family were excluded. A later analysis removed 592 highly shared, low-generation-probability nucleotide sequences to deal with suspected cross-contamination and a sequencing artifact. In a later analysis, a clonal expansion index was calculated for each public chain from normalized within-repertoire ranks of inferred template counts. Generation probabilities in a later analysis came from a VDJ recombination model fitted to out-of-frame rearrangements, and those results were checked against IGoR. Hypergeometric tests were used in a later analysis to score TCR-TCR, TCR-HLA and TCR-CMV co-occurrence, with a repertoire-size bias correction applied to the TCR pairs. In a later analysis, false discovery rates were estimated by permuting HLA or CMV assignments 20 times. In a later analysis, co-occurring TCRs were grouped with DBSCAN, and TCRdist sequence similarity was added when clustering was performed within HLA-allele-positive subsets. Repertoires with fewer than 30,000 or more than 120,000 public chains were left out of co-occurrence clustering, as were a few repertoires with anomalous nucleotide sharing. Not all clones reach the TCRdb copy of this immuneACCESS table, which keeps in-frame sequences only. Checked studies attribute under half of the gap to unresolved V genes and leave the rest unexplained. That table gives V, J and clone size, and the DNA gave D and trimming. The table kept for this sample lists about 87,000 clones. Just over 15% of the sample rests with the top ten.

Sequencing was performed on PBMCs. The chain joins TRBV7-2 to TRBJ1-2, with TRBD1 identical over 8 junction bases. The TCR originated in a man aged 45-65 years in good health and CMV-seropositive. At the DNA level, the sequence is TGTGCCAGCAGCTTACCCGACAGGGGAGGAGGCTACACCTTC. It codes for CASSLPDRGGGYTF.